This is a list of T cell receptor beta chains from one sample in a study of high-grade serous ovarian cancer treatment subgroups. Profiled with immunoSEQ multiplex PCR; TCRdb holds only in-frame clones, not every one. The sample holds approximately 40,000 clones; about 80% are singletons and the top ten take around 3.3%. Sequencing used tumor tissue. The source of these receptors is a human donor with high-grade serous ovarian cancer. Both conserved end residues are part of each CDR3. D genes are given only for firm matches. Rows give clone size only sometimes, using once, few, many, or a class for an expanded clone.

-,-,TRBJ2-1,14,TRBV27,CASSSRGYYNEQFF,TGTGCCAGCAGTTCCAGGGGTTACTACAATGAGCAGTTCTTC
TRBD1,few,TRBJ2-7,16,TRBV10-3,CAISDSWGQVLYEQYF,TGTGCCATCAGTGATTCCTGGGGACAGGTACTGTACGAGCAGTACTTC
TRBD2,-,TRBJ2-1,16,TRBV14,CASSWTSGRADNEQFF,TGTGCCAGCAGCTGGACTAGCGGGAGGGCCGATAATGAGCAGTTCTTC
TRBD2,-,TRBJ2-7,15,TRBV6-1,CASTLAGVSPIEQYF,TGTGCCAGCACCTTAGCGGGAGTTTCTCCAATCGAGCAGTACTTC
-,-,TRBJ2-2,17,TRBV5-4,CASSSGGSRANTGELFF,TGTGCCAGCAGCTCCGGAGGATCCCGGGCGAACACCGGGGAGCTGTTTTTT
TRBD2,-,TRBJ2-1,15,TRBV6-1,CASTSGSGSYNEQFF,TGTGCCAGCACCTCAGGTAGCGGGAGTTACAATGAGCAGTTCTTC
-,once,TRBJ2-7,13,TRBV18,CASSPTDRGEQYF,TGTGCCAGCTCACCAACGGACAGAGGCGAGCAGTACTTC
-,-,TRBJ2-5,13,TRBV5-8,CASSLVLAETQYF,TGTGCCAGCAGCTTGGTTCTAGCAGAGACCCAGTACTTC
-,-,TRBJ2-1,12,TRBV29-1,CSVGSSYNEQFF,TGCAGCGTTGGGAGCTCCTACAATGAGCAGTTCTTC
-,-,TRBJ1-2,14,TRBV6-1,CASSEASSNYGYTF,TGTGCCAGCAGTGAAGCAAGCTCTAACTATGGCTACACCTTC
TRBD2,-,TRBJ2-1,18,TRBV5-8,CASSLAVGLAVPDNEQFF,TGTGCCAGCAGCTTGGCCGTCGGACTAGCGGTCCCTGACAATGAGCAGTTCTTC
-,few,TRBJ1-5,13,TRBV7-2,CASSLWSNQPQHF,TGTGCCAGCAGCTTGTGGAGCAATCAGCCCCAGCATTTT
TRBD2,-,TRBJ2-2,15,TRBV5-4,CASSFSGTGTGELFF,TGTGCCAGCAGCTTCAGCGGGACGGGCACCGGGGAGCTGTTTTTT
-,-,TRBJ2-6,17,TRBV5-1,CASSILTDSSGANVLTF,TGCGCCAGCAGCATATTGACGGACAGCTCTGGGGCCAACGTCCTGACTTTC
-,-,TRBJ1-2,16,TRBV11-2,CASSRTSLGTLYGYTF,TGTGCCAGCAGCCGTACATCACTCGGGACCCTCTATGGCTACACCTTC
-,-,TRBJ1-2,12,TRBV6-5,CASSYGERGYTF,TGTGCCAGCAGTTACGGGGAACGCGGCTACACCTTC
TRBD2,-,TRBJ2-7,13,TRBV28,CASGLAGSYEQYF,TGTGCCAGCGGACTAGCGGGGTCCTACGAGCAGTACTTC
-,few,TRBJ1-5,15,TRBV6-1,CATQGPLQAHQPQHF,TGTGCCACCCAAGGACCCTTACAAGCGCATCAGCCCCAGCATTTT
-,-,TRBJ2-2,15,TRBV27,CASSRRTAYTGELFF,TGTGCCAGCAGCCGGCGGACAGCTTACACCGGGGAGCTGTTTTTT
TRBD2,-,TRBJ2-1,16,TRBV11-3,CASSRGTSGTWDEQFF,TGTGCCAGCAGCCGAGGGACTAGCGGGACTTGGGATGAGCAGTTCTTC
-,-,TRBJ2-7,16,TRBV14,CASSQLNRGGTYEQYF,TGTGCCAGCAGCCAACTCAACAGGGGGGGTACCTACGAGCAGTACTTC
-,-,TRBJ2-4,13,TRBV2,CASSADLGDLQYF,TGTGCCAGCAGCGCCGACTTAGGAGACTTACAGTACTTC
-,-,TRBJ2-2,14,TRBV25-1,CASSDDRYTGELFF,TGTGCCAGCAGTGACGATCGTTACACCGGGGAGCTGTTTTTT
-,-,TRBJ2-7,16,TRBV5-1,CASSLEGPWPSYEQYF,TGCGCCAGCAGCTTGGAGGGGCCGTGGCCCTCCTACGAGCAGTACTTC
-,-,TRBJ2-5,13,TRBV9,CASSGRGGETQYF,TGTGCCAGCAGCGGCCGTGGGGGGGAGACCCAGTACTTC
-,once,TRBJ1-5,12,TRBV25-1,CASSGGNQPQHF,TGTGCCAGCAGCGGGGGGAATCAGCCCCAGCATTTT
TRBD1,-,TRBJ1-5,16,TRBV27,CASSSDNRGSNQPQHF,TGTGCCAGCAGTTCTGACAACAGGGGGAGCAATCAGCCCCAGCATTTT
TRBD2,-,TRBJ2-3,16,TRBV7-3,CASSHDSGRAPDTQYF,TGTGCCAGCAGCCATGACAGCGGGAGGGCCCCAGATACGCAGTATTTT
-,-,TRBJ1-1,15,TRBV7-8,CASSSVSSWGTEAFF,TGTGCCAGCAGCTCCGTATCTTCGTGGGGCACTGAAGCTTTCTTT
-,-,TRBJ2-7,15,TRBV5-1,CASSIDPGPSYEQYF,TGCGCCAGCAGCATCGATCCGGGACCCTCCTACGAGCAGTACTTC
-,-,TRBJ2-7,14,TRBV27,CASSLYPPWREQYF,TGTGCCAGCAGTTTATACCCTCCGTGGAGGGAGCAGTACTTC
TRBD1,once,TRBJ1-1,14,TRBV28,CASSSLGQGVEAFF,TGTGCCAGCAGTTCCCTGGGACAGGGAGTTGAAGCTTTCTTT
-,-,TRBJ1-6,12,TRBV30,CAWSRTVSPLHF,TGTGCCTGGAGTCGGACAGTTTCACCCCTCCACTTT
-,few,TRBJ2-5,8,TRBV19,CPAETQYF,TGTCCTGCAGAGACCCAGTACTTC
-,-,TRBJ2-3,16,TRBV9,CASTNRREAKTDTQYF,TGTGCCAGCACCAATAGGAGGGAGGCAAAGACAGATACGCAGTATTTT
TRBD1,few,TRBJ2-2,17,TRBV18,CASSPTKGQGYTGELFF,TGTGCCAGCTCACCAACGAAAGGACAGGGGTACACCGGGGAGCTGTTTTTT
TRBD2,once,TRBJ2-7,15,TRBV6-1,CASRAGTSTSYEQYF,TGTGCCAGCAGAGCCGGGACTAGTACTTCCTACGAGCAGTACTTC
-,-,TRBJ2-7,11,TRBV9,CASSGEDEQYF,TGTGCCAGCAGCGGTGAGGACGAGCAGTACTTC
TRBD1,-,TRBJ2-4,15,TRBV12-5,CASGLPDRDRNIQYF,TGTGCTAGTGGTTTGCCCGACAGGGACAGAAACATTCAGTACTTC
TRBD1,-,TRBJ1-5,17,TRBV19,CASSMTDREVGNQPQHF,TGTGCCAGTAGTATGACTGACAGGGAGGTCGGCAATCAGCCCCAGCATTTT
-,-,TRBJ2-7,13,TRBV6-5,CASSYSSRYEQYF,TGTGCCAGCAGTTACTCGAGTAGGTACGAGCAGTACTTC
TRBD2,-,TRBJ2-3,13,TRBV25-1,CASSESAGNTQYF,TGTGCCAGCAGTGAATCAGCGGGGAATACGCAGTATTTT
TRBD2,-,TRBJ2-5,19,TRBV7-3,CASSPTPPSAGVLGETQYF,TGTGCCAGCAGCCCCACCCCACCATCGGCGGGAGTCCTTGGTGAGACCCAGTACTTC
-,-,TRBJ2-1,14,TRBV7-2,CASSPRAVVHEQFF,TGTGCCAGCAGCCCCCGGGCCGTAGTCCACGAGCAGTTCTTC
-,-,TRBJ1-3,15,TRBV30,CAWRGGGGGGNTIYF,TGTGCCTGGAGGGGGGGCGGAGGAGGGGGAAACACCATATATTTT
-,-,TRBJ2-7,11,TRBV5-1,CASSSGYEQYF,TGCGCCAGCAGCTCGGGTTACGAGCAGTACTTC